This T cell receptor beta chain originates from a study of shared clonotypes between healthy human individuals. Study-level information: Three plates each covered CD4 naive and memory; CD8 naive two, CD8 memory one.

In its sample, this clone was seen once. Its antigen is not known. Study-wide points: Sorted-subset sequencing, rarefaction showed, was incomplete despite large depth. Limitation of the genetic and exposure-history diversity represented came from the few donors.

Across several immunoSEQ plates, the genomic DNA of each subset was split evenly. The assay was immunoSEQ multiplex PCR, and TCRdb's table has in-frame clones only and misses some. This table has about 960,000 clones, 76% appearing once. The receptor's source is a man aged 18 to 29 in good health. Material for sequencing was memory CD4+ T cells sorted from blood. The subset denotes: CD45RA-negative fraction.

CDR3 protein: CAWSAGTGQGAFF. CDR3 nucleotides: TGTGCCTGGAGCGCCGGGACAGGGCAAGGAGCTTTCTTT. J is TRBJ1-1 and V is TRBV30, with TRBD1 identical over 9 bases. Looked up from germline, CDR1 is GTSNPN and CDR2 is SVGIG (reference sequence). Unmatched junction bases numbered 9, after V lost 3 bases and J lost 10 bases. The CDR3 runs 13 residues.